One and the same sample provided the 27 T cell receptor beta chains below, sequenced in a study of molecular identifiers for immune sequencing clone quantification. TCRdb used MiXCR to reprocess the PCR reads, holding one entry per CDR3 protein. Of approximately 500,000 distinct CDR3 sequences listed, around 23% are singletons. The sample consisted of naive CD8+ T cells from blood, with Jurkat cell RNA spiked in. Subset of the sample: FACS-sorted CD8+CD4-CCR7+CD45RA+ naive T cells. These receptors came from a human donor in good health. Some libraries in this study had Jurkat cell RNA spiked in.

This clonotype was counted many times. The chain combines TRBV11-2 with TRBJ2-7, with a tentative D call TRBD1 (5 bases). V lost 9 bases to trimming and J lost 2 bases, with 17 bases between them. Germline CDR1 and CDR2: SGHAT and FQNNGV. The CDR3 length is 14 residues. The DNA for the CDR3 is TGTGCCAGTCCTGGGGCAGGGCCCACCTACGAGCAGTACTTC. This translates into CASPGAGPTYEQYF.

The chain employs TRBV29-1 and TRBJ2-2; possibly TRBD2 for D (5 bases). Per germline, CDR1 SQVTM and CDR2 ANQGSEA. V lost 3 bases and J lost 5, with 7 bases in between. The CDR3 length is 12 residues. The CDR3 region is CSVDVATGELFF. In DNA, the CDR3 is TGCAGCGTTGATGTAGCGACCGGGGAGCTGTTTTTT.

This clonotype was counted ten times or more. This sequence joins TRBV7-9 and TRBJ1-1; weak D call: TRBD1 (6 bases). This CDR3 region has 16 residues. Germline CDR1 SEHNR, CDR2 FQNEAQ (reference sequence). V lost 5 bases to trimming and J lost 0 bases, with 16 bases between them. The CDR3 protein is CASSHNPGHLNTEAFF. CDR3 in DNA: TGTGCCAGCAGCCACAATCCGGGACACTTGAACACTGAAGCTTTCTTT. The whole variable domain, filled in from reference TRBV7-9 and TRBJ1-1, reads DTGVSQNPRHKITKRGQNVTFRCDPISEHNRLYWYRQTLGQGPEFLTYFQNEAQLEKSRLLSDRFSAERPKGSFSTLEIQRTEQGDSAMYLCASSHNPGHLNTEAFFGQGTRLTVV.

The CDR3 coding sequence is TGTGCCAGCAGCTTAGTATCCGGGACAGCGGGGTACACTGAAGCTTTCTTT. Translation gives CASSLVSGTAGYTEAFF. J is TRBJ1-1 and V is TRBV7-9; TRBD1 agrees at 7 bases. J gave up 3 bases and V 1 base, and 11 bases lay outside the gene matches. The CDR3 extends over 17 amino acids. Germline V lookup: CDR1 SEHNR, CDR2 FQNEAQ (reference sequence).

This clonotype was counted once. A much larger clone sits a single nucleotide away, making a read error possible. The chain recombines TRBV7-6 with TRBJ1-1, with 8 bases identical to TRBD1. This CDR3 has 12 amino acids. From germline, CDR1 is SGHVS and CDR2 FNYEAQ. DNA for the CDR3: TGTGCCAGCAGCCAACAGACAGGGGAGGCTCTCTTT. Translation: CASSQQTGEALF.

This clonotype occurred a few times. This chain uses TRBV19 with TRBJ2-1, with TRBD1 identical over 9 bases. CDR1 LNHDA and CDR2 SQIVND come from the germline V gene (reference sequence). The trim removed 3 bases at V and 6 bases at J, leaving 3 bases unmatched. The CDR3 has 14 amino acids. The CDR3 protein is CASSIRDRVNEQFF. CDR3 sequence (DNA): TGTGCCAGTAGTATCCGGGACAGGGTCAATGAGCAGTTCTTC.

This clonotype was seen at least ten times. The chain has TRBV7-6 and TRBJ2-5; the D is unclear. Trimming removed 5 bases at V and 5 bases at J, with 9 bases between. Germline CDR1 reads SGHVS; CDR2 reads FNYEAQ. This CDR3 has 12 amino acids. DNA of the CDR3: TGTGCCAGCAGCCCAGACTGGGAGACCCAGTACTTC. It codes for CASSPDWETQYF.

The sample holds a few counts of this clonotype. The V and J genes are TRBV7-9 and TRBJ2-5; 7 positions match TRBD1. V shed 7 bases, J shed 3 bases, and the junction held 8 bases outside the gene matches. The CDR3 totals 14 residues. Germline V gives CDR1 SEHNR, CDR2 FQNEAQ (reference sequence). CDR3 DNA sequence: TGTGCCAGCACCCTGGGACAGAACGAAGAGACCCAGTACTTC. Amino acid sequence: CASTLGQNEETQYF.

There are many counts of this clonotype. The chain couples TRBV20-1 to TRBJ2-1; possibly TRBD2 for D (5 bases). Trimming took off 7 bases at V and 0 bases at J, with 10 bases between the two ends. The CDR3 is 13 residues long. Germline CDR1 reads DFQATT; CDR2 reads SNEGSKA (reference sequence). CDR3 loop: CSVKRSSYNEQFF. CDR3 in DNA: TGCAGTGTTAAGCGGTCCTCCTACAATGAGCAGTTCTTC.

Only a few counts were recorded for this clonotype. The chain links TRBV4-3 to TRBJ1-1; D remains ambiguous. Deletions cut 0 bases from V and 0 bases from J, with 11 bases between. The CDR3 has 16 residues. Germline V gene data show CDR1 as LGHNA and CDR2 as YSLEER. Written as DNA, the CDR3 is TGCGCCAGCAGCCAAGATCGGTACGCAATGAACACTGAAGCTTTCTTT. The encoded protein is CASSQDRYAMNTEAFF.

The rearrangement joins TRBV12-3 or TRBV12-4 to TRBJ2-1, with TRBD1 identical over 7 bases. The CDR3 totals 13 residues. Losses at the gene ends were 4 bases for V and 12 bases for J; bases not matched to a gene: 9. CDR3 sequence: CASSSWDSGTQFF. The CDR3 DNA sequence: TGTGCCAGCAGTTCCTGGGACAGTGGTACGCAGTTCTTC.

This clonotype was picked up many times. The chain has TRBV6-5 and TRBJ2-7, with TRBD2 identical over 10 bases. The length of the CDR3 is 14 residues. Germline V lookup: CDR1 MNHEY, CDR2 SVGAGI. The J segment lost 5 bases and the V segment lost 4 bases, leaving 5 bases of the junction unmatched. The CDR3 here is CASSLAGGADEQYF. The CDR3 DNA is TGTGCCAGCAGTTTAGCGGGGGGAGCTGACGAGCAGTACTTC.

This clonotype was found a few times. This CDR3 reads CASSVSGQRGGEQYF. CDR3 sequence (DNA): TGTGCCAGCAGCGTATCTGGACAGCGGGGGGGCGAGCAGTACTTC. V is TRBV9 and J is TRBJ2-7; the match to TRBD2 covers 10 bases. The CDR3 totals 15 residues. The V gene's germline CDR1 is SGDLS and CDR2 YYNGEE. J was trimmed by 6 bases and V by 1 base; bases with no gene match: 7.

As for this clonotype: A junction end diverges from the germline sequence, so it may reflect a read error. V is TRBV7-2 and J is TRBJ1-1; D is unclear. There are 15 residues in the CDR3. Germline-derived CDR1 and CDR2 are SGHTA and FQGNSA. As DNA, the CDR3 is TGTGCCGGCGGCTTAGCAAGGGCCGCAAACACTGCAGCTTTCTTT. This translates into CAGGLARAANTAAFF.

The V gene is TRBV6-5, the J gene TRBJ2-1, with a possible D match to TRBD1 (6 bases). The germline V and J ends were trimmed by 2 bases and 2 bases, with 10 bases remaining between them. The CDR3 runs 15 residues. Germline CDR1 MNHEY, CDR2 SVGAGI. The CDR3 nucleotides are TGTGCCAGCAGTTACAACCAGGGGACCTACAATGAGCAGTTCTTC. Translated: CASSYNQGTYNEQFF.

This clonotype was counted only a few times. The V call is TRBV29-1, the J call TRBJ1-6; a weak D match, TRBD1 (5 bases). The CDR3 spans 14 residues. Germline lookup yields CDR1 SQVTM and CDR2 ANQGSEA. The ends were cut back, 3 bases at V and 10 bases at J, with 16 bases in the middle. CDR3 bases: TGCAGCGTTGATTGGAGGGACTATTGGTCACCCCTCCACTTT. Its translation is CSVDWRDYWSPLHF.

This sequence joins TRBV20-1 and TRBJ2-7; 8 bases line up with TRBD1. The germline V gene encodes CDR1 DFQATT and CDR2 SNEGSKA (reference sequence). The V segment lost 6 bases and the J segment 3 bases; nucleotides outside the gene matches: 7. The CDR3 contains 13 residues. CDR3 protein: CSAKTGVGYEQYF. CDR3 DNA sequence: TGCAGTGCGAAGACAGGGGTGGGCTACGAGCAGTACTTC.

The chain uses TRBV2 and TRBJ2-1; D gene unclear. Trimming took off 6 bases at V and 5 bases at J, with 8 bases between the two ends. The CDR3 sequence is 12 residues long. The germline V gene encodes CDR1 SNHLY and CDR2 FYNNEI. The CDR3 sequence is CASREPNNEQFF. DNA for the CDR3: TGTGCCAGCAGAGAACCAAACAATGAGCAGTTCTTC.

This clonotype was detected ten times or more. J is TRBJ2-2 and V is TRBV7-6; D gene unclear. The CDR3 length is 16 residues. From germline, CDR1 is SGHVS and CDR2 FNYEAQ. V lost 1 base and J 3 bases, leaving 12 bases between the germline ends. CDR3 region: CASSLGPDGDTGELFF. Here the CDR3 DNA reads TGTGCCAGCAGCTTAGGCCCGGACGGAGACACCGGGGAGCTGTTTTTT.

The rearrangement joins TRBV6-4 to TRBJ2-3; no clear D. This CDR3 is 13 amino acids long. V was trimmed by 5 bases and J by 2 bases, leaving 8 bases between them. CDR1 is MRHNA and CDR2 is SNTAGT in the germline V gene. The CDR3 nucleotides read TGTGCCAGCAGTCAGAAGGCCACAGATACGCAGTATTTT. It translates to CASSQKATDTQYF.

This clonotype was seen more than once but under ten times. The chain is built from TRBV19 and TRBJ2-7; D is possibly TRBD1 (6 bases). Trimming cost V 4 bases and J 1 base, with 11 bases left between them. CDR1 is LNHDA, CDR2 SQIVND, per germline (reference sequence). CDR3 size: 14 residues. For the CDR3, the DNA is TGTGCCAGTAGTACACGACAGGATTCCTACGAGCAGTACTTC. It is translated as CASSTRQDSYEQYF.

In this sample, this clonotype turned up a few times. The chain uses TRBV7-2 and TRBJ2-2; D gene uncertain. The CDR3 is 13 amino acids. The germline V gene has CDR1 SGHTA and CDR2 FQGNSA. V lost 10 bases to trimming and J lost 0 bases, with 9 bases between them. CDR3 in amino acids: CATGQTNTGELFF. CDR3 bases: TGTGCCACGGGCCAAACGAACACCGGGGAGCTGTTTTTT.

This clonotype was seen only a few times. The V and J genes are TRBV28 and TRBJ1-1; D call uncertain. Germline CDR1 is MDHEN and CDR2 is SYDVKM. The germline V and J ends were trimmed by 5 bases and 1 base, with 29 bases remaining between them. This CDR3 region has 20 residues. CDR3 loop: CASSPFSLMGRAWENTEAFF. The CDR3 region has the DNA TGTGCCAGCAGTCCTTTTTCCCTCATGGGGAGGGCGTGGGAGAACACTGAAGCTTTCTTT. Full variable domain (outside the CDR3, taken from reference TRBV28 and TRBJ1-1): DVKVTQSSRYLVKRTGEKVFLECVQDMDHENMFWYRQDPGLGLRLIYFSYDVKMKEKGDIPEGYSVSREKKERFSLILESASTNQTSMYLCASSPFSLMGRAWENTEAFFGQGTRLTVV.

This clonotype was detected a few times. The rearrangement joins TRBV2 to TRBJ1-1, with D possibly matching TRBD1 (6 bases). The germline V and J ends were trimmed by 6 bases and 4 bases, with 12 bases remaining between them. Looked up from germline, CDR1 is SNHLY and CDR2 is FYNNEI. This CDR3 is built from 13 residues. The CDR3 here is CASRGGFSTEAFF. CDR3 in DNA: TGTGCCAGCAGAGGGGGGTTTAGCACTGAAGCTTTCTTT.

This clonotype was picked up many times. This chain links TRBV10-3 with TRBJ2-7, with D perhaps matching TRBD2 (5 bases). V lost 2 bases and J 3 bases, leaving 11 bases between the germline ends. Per germline, CDR1 ENHRY and CDR2 SYGVKD. This CDR3 region has 14 residues. DNA for the CDR3: TGTGCCATCAGTGAGGCGGAGGTACTCTACGAGCAGTACTTC. This sequence encodes CAISEAEVLYEQYF.

In the case of this clonotype: A much more abundant neighbour one base away suggests this may be a read error. V is TRBV4-3 and J is TRBJ1-2, with D possibly being TRBD1 (5 bases). The CDR3 sequence is 15 residues long. Germline V lookup: CDR1 LGHNA, CDR2 YSLEER. V dropped 0 bases and J dropped 2 bases, with 10 bases sitting between them. Written as DNA, the CDR3 is TGCGCCAGCAGCCAAGATTTAGGGGTCAACTATGGCTACACCTTC. Translating gives CASSQDLGVNYGYTF.

This clonotype appeared many times. The chain carries TRBV27 and TRBJ2-7; D perhaps matches TRBD1 (6 bases). The germline V and J ends were trimmed by 2 bases and 6 bases, with 11 bases remaining between them. The CDR3 has 13 amino acids. Germline V CDR1 and CDR2: MNHEY, SMNVEV (reference sequence). The CDR3 region is CASSLGYRAEQYF. The CDR3 DNA follows: TGTGCCAGCAGTTTAGGGTACAGGGCCGAGCAGTACTTC.